This T cell receptor beta chain originates from a study of T-cell memory formation after mild COVID-19. Study conclusions and caveats: Memory from before infection featured some responding clones, which suggests cross-reactive memory joined. Clones that contracted from day 15 to 85 were balanced CD4/CD8, while later expanders leaned CD4+.

V lost 5 bases to trimming and J lost 3 bases, with 11 bases between them. The CDR3 runs 13 residues. CDR1 is SGHAT, CDR2 FQNNGV, per germline. This clonotype was observed at least ten times. As yet, its antigen is unknown. TCRdb passed the 5' RACE reads through MiXCR, listing each CDR3 protein once. Among about 150,000 distinct CDR3 sequences, approximately 26% were seen once, and the ten largest hold around 22%. This clonotype was sampled from an adult woman who had mild COVID-19 (a few samples of this study predate the infection). Cell type and time point are not known. Source material: PBMCs or a T cell subset sorted from them (not recorded which). The chain recombines TRBV11-2 with TRBJ2-7; D unresolved. CDR3: CASSHRGSYEQYF. In nucleotides, the CDR3 is TGTGCCAGCAGCCACAGAGGCAGCTACGAGCAGTACTTC. Filled out from reference TRBV11-2 and TRBJ2-7, the complete variable domain reads EAGVAQSPRYKIIEKRQSVAFWCNPISGHATLYWYQQILGQGPKLLIQFQNNGVVDDSQLPKDRFSAERLKGVDSTLKIQPAKLEDSAVYLCASSHRGSYEQYFGPGTRLTVT.